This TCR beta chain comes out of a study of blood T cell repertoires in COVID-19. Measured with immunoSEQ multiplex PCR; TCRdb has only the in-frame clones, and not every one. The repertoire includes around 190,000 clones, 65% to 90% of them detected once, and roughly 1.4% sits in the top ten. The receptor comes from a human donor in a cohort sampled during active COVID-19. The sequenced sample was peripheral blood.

As DNA, the CDR3 is TGTGCCAGCAGCTTGGACAGGGTTAATGAAAAACTGTTTTTT. Its translation: CASSLDRVNEKLFF. This chain uses TRBV5-6 with TRBJ1-4; the D gene is possibly TRBD1 (6 bases). In germline, CDR1 is SGHDT, CDR2 YYEEEE. The CDR3 runs 14 residues. V lost 0 bases to trimming and J lost 4 bases, with 7 bases between them. Looking up the rest from reference TRBV5-6 and TRBJ1-4 gives the full variable domain: DAGVTQSPTHLIKTRGQQVTLRCSPKSGHDTVSWYQQALGQGPQFIFQYYEEEERQRGNFPDRFSGHQFPNYSSELNVNALLLGDSALYLCASSLDRVNEKLFFGSGTQLSVL.